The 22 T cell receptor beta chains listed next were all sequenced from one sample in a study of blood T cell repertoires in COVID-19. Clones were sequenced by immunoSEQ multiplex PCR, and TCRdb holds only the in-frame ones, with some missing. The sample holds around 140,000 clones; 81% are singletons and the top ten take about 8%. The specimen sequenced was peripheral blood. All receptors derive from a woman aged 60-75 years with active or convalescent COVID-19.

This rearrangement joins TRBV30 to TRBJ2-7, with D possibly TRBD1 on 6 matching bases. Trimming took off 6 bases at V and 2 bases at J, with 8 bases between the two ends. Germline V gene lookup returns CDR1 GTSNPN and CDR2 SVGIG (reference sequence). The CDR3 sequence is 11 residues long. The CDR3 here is CACRGAYEQYF. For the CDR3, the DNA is TGTGCCTGCAGGGGTGCCTACGAGCAGTACTTC.

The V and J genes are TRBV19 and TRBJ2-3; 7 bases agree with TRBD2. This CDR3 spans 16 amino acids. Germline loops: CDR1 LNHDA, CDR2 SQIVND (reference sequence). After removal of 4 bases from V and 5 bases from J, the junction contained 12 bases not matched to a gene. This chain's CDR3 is CASSKVVLAVGDTQYF. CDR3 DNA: TGTGCCAGTAGTAAGGTCGTCCTAGCGGTAGGAGATACGCAGTATTTT.

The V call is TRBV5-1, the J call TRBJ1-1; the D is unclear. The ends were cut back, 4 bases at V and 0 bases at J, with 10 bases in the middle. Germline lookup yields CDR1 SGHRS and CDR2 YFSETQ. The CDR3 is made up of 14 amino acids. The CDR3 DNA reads TGCGCCAGCAGCGTGGACGGAGTGAACACTGAAGCTTTCTTT. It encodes CASSVDGVNTEAFF. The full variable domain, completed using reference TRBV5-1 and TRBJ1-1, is KAGVTQTPRYLIKTRGQQVTLSCSPISGHRSVSWYQQTPGQGLQFLFEYFSETQRNKGNFPGRFSGRQFSNSRSEMNVSTLELGDSALYLCASSVDGVNTEAFFGQGTRLTVV.

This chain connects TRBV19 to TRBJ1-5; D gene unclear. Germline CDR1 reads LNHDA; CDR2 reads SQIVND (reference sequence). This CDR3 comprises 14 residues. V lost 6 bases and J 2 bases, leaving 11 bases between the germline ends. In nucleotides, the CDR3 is TGTGCCAGTAGAGTACAGTCGGGCAATCAGCCCCAGCATTTT. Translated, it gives CASRVQSGNQPQHF.

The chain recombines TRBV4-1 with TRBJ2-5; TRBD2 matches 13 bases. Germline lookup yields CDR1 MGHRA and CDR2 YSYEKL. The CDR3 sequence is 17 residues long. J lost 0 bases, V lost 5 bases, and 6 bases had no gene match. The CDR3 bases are TGCGCCAGCAGCGGTCCGGGACTAGCGGGGTACCAAGAGACCCAGTACTTC. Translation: CASSGPGLAGYQETQYF.

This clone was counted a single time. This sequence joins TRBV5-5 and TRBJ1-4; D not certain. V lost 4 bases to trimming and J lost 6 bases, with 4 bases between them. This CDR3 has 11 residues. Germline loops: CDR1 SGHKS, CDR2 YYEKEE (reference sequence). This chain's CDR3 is CASSHYEKLFF. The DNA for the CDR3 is TGTGCCAGCAGCCATTATGAAAAACTGTTTTTT.

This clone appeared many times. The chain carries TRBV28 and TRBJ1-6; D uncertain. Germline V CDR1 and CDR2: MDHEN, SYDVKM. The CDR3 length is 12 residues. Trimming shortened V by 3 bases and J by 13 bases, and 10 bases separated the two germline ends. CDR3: CASSFSGLPLHF. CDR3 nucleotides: TGTGCCAGCAGTTTTTCCGGTTTGCCCCTCCACTTT.

The CDR3 is CASSFRQGGIYGYTF. CDR3 bases: TGTGCCAGCAGTTTTCGCCAGGGCGGAATCTATGGCTACACCTTC. The chain uses TRBV28 and TRBJ1-2; tentatively, D is TRBD1 (5 bases). Deletions cut 3 bases from V and 4 bases from J, with 15 bases between. This CDR3 is built from 15 residues. The germline CDR1 and CDR2 sequences are MDHEN and SYDVKM.

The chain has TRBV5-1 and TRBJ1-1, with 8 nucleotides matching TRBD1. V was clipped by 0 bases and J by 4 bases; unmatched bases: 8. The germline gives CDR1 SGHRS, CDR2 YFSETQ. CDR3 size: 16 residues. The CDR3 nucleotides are TGCGCCAGCAGCTTGGCGAAGACAGGGGTGGGCACTGAAGCTTTCTTT. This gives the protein CASSLAKTGVGTEAFF.

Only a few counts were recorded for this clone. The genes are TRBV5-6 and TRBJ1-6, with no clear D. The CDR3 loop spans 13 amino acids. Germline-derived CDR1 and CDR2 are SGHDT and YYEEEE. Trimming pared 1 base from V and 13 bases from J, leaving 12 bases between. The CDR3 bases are TGTGCCAGCAGCTTGTGGAGGGCCGCCCCCCTCCACTTT. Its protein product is CASSLWRAAPLHF.

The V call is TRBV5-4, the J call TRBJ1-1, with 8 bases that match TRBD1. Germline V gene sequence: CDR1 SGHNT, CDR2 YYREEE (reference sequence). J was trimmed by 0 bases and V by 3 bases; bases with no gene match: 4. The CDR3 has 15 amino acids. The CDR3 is CASSWDRLLNTEAFF. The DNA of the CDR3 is TGTGCCAGCAGCTGGGACAGGTTATTGAACACTGAAGCTTTCTTT.

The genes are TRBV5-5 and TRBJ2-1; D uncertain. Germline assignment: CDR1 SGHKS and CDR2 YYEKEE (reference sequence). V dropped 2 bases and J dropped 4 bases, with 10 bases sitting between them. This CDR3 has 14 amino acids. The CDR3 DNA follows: TGTGCCAGCAGCTTAGTGGGCGAGTACAATGAGCAGTTCTTC. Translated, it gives CASSLVGEYNEQFF.

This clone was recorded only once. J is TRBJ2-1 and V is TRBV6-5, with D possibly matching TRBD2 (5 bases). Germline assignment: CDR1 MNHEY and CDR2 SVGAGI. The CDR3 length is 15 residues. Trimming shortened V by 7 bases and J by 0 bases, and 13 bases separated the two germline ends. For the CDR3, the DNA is TGTGCCAGCATTAAAACTGGGAGCTCCTACAATGAGCAGTTCTTC. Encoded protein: CASIKTGSSYNEQFF.

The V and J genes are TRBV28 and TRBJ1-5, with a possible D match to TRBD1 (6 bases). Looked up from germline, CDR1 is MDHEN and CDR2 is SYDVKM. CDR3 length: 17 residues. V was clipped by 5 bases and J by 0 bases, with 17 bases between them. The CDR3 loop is CASSTPGTIFSNQPQHF. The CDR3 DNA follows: TGTGCCAGCAGTACCCCCGGGACAATATTTAGCAATCAGCCCCAGCATTTT.

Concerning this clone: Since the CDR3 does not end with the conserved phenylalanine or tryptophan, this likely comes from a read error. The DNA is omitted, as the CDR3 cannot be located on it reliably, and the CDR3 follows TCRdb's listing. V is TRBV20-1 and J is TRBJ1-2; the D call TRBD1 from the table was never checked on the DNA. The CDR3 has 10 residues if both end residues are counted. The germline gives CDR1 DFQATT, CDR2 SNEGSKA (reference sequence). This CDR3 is CSASRDSSLG.

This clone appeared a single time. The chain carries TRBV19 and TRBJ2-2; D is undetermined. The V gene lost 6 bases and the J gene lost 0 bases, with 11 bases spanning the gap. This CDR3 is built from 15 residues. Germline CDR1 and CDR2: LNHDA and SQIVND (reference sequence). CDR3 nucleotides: TGTGCCAGTAGCCCAGACACAGCGAACACCGGGGAGCTGTTTTTT. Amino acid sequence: CASSPDTANTGELFF.

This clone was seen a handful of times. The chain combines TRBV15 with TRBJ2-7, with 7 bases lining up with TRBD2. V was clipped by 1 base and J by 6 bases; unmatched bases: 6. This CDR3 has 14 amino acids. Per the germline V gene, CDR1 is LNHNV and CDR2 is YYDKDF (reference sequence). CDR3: CATSRVGGEAEQYV. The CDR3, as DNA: TGTGCCACCAGCAGAGTGGGGGGGGAGGCCGAGCAGTACGTC.

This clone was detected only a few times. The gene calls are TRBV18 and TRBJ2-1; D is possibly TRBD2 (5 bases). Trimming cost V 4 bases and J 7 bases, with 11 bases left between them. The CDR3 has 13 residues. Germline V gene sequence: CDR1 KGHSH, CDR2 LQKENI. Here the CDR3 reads CASSRERRNEQFF. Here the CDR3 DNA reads TGTGCCAGCTCACGGGAGAGGAGGAATGAGCAGTTCTTC.

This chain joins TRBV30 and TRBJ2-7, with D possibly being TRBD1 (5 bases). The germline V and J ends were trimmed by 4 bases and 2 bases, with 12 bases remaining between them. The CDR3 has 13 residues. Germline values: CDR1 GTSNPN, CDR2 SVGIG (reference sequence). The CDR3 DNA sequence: TGTGCCTGGACCCGAACAGGACCCTACGAGCAGTACTTC. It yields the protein CAWTRTGPYEQYF.

DNA of the CDR3: TGTGCCAGCAACGCTATTGGGAACACTGAAGCTTTCTTT. Amino acids: CASNAIGNTEAFF. The chain couples TRBV7-9 to TRBJ1-1, with unresolved D. The V gene's germline CDR1 is SEHNR and CDR2 FQNEAQ (reference sequence). Trimming took 7 bases from V and 1 from J, leaving 10 bases between them. CDR3 length: 13 amino acids.

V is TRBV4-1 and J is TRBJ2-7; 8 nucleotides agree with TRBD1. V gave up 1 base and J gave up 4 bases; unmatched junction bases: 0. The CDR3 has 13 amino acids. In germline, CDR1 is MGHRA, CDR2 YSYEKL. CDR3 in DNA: TGCGCCAGCAGCCAAGGGACAGGGTACGAGCAGTACTTC. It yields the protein CASSQGTGYEQYF.

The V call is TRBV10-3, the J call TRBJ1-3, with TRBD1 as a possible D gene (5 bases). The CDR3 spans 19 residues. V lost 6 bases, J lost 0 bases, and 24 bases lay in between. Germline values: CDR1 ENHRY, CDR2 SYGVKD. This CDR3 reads CAIRAEGGYSGFSGNTIYF. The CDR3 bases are TGTGCCATCAGGGCGGAAGGCGGTTATTCAGGGTTCTCTGGAAACACCATATATTTT.